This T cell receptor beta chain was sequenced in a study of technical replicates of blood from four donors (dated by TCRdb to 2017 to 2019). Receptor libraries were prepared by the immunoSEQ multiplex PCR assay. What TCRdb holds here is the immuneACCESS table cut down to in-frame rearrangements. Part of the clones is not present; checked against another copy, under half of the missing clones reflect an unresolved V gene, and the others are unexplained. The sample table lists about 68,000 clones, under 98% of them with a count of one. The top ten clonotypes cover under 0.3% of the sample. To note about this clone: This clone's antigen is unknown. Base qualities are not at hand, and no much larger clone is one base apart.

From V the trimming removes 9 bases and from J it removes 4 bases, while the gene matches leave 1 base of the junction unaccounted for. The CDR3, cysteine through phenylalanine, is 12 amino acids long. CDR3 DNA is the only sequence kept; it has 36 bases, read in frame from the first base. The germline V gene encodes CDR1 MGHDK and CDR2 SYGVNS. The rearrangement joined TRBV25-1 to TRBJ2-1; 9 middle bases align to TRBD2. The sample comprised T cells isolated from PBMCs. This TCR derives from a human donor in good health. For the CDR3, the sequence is CASSGRYNEQFF. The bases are TGTGCCAGTAGCGGGAGATACAATGAGCAGTTCTTC.